The present entry profiles one TCR beta chain with its context. Antigen unknown. The authors ran a second PCR of roughly 6 to 12 cycles using a sample-barcoded 5' primer and a J-beta primer mix. Each cDNA molecule, via a template-switch adaptor with 12 random nucleotides, was tagged. TCRdb re-called the 5' RACE reads with MiXCR, one entry per CDR3 protein. The sample lists about 1,000,000 distinct CDR3 sequences, around 43% seen once, with about 19% in the top ten. This entry comes from a study of blood T cells in healthy people across ages. General study findings and limits: Older age coincided with a roughly linear decline in TCR beta diversity per million T cells.

The V end lost 1 base, the J end lost 6 bases, and 14 bases lay between the germline ends. The CDR3 totals 15 residues. The germline V gene encodes CDR1 SEHNR and CDR2 FQNEAQ (reference sequence). This TCR was sampled from a woman between 55 and 75 years old in good health. The specimen was blood. The chain uses TRBV7-9 and TRBJ2-3, with D possibly matching TRBD1 (6 bases). Here the CDR3 DNA reads TGTGCCAGCAGCTTAGGACAGGTAGCAGGGGATACGCAGTATTTT. It is translated as CASSLGQVAGDTQYF.